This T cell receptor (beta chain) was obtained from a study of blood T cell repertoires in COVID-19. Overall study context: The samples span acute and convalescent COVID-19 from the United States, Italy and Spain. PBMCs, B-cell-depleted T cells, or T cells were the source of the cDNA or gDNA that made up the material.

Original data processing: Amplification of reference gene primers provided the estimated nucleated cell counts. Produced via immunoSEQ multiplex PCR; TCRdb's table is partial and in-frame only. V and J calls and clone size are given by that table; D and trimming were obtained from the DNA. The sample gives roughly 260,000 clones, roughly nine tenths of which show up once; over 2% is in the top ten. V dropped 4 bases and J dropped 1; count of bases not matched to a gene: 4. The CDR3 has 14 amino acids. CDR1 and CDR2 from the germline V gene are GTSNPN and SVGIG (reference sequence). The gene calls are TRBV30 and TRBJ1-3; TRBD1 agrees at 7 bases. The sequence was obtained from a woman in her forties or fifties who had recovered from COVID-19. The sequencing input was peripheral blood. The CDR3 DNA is TGTGCCTGGAACCTACAGGGGTCTGGAAACACCATATATTTT. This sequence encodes CAWNLQGSGNTIYF.